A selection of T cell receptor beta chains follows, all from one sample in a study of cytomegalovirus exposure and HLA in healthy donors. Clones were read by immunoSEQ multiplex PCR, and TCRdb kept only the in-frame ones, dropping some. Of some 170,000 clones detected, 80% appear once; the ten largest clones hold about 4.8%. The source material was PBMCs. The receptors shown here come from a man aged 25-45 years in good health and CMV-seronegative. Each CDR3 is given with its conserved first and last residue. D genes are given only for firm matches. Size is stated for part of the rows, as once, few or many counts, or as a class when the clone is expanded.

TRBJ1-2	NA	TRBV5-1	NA	TGCGCCAGCAGCTTCGCGCAGGGGTACTATGGCTACACCTTC	CASSFAQGYYGYTF
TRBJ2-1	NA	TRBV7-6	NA	TGTGCCAGCAGCTTAGTCGTTTTTGGGGCCAACAATGAGCAGTTCTTC	CASSLVVFGANNEQFF
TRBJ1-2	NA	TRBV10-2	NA	TGCGCCACCGCGGGAGACCTATATGGCTACACCTTC	CATAGDLYGYTF
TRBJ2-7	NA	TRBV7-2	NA	TGTGCCAGCAGCGCCTCCGGGTTCTACGAGCAGTACTTC	CASSASGFYEQYF
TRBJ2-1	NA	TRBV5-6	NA	TGTGCCAGCACCCCGGACAGCTCCTACAATGAGCAGTTCTTC	CASTPDSSYNEQFF
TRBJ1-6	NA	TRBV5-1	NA	TGCGCCAGCAGCGGGCAACAGGGATCCTATAATTCACCCCTCCACTTT	CASSGQQGSYNSPLHF
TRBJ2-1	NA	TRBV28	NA	TGTGCCAGCACTGCCTACAATAGGGGGGGCAATGAGCAGTTCTTC	CASTAYNRGGNEQFF
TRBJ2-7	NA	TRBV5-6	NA	TGTGCCAGCAGCTTTACCGAAGGGGTGCAGTACTTC	CASSFTEGVQYF
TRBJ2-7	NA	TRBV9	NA	TGTGCCAGCAGCGTAGACTGGGCAGGGCCCTACGAGCAGTACTTC	CASSVDWAGPYEQYF
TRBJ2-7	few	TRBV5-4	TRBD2	TGTGCCAGCAGCGACCTATCCCAGCGGGGGAGCTACGAGCAGTACTTC	CASSDLSQRGSYEQYF
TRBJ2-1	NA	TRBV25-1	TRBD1	TGTGCCAGCAGTGGGCGAACAGGGGATCCCTACAATGAGCAGTTCTTC	CASSGRTGDPYNEQFF
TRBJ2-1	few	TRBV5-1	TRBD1	TGCGCCAGCAAGGCCGGGACAGGGGGCGAATACGTAGTCGCTAGCTCCTACAATGAGCAGTTCTTC	CASKAGTGGEYVVASSYNEQFF
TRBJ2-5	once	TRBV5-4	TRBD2	TGTGCCAGCAGCTTCCGGGGGGGACAAGAGACCCAGTACTTC	CASSFRGGQETQYF
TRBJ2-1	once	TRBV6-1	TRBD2	TGTGCCAGCAGTGAATGGGGACTAGCGGCCGACAATGAGCAGTTCTTC	CASSEWGLAADNEQFF
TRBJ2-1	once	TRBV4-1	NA	TGCGCCAGCAGCCAAACAGGTAACTCCTACAATGAGCAGTTCTTC	CASSQTGNSYNEQFF
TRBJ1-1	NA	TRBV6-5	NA	TGTGCCAGCAGCTTCTATACGGGTGTGAACACTGAAGCTTTCTTT	CASSFYTGVNTEAFF
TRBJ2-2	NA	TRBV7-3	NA	TGTGCCAGCAGCTTACAGATTATGCAGCGACGGGAAACCGGGGAGCTGTTTTTT	CASSLQIMQRRETGELFF
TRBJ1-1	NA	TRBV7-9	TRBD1	TGTGCCAGCAGCAGGCAGGGGGCTGCTGAAGCTTTCTTT	CASSRQGAAEAFF
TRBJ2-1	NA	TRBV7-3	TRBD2	TGTGCCAGCAGCTTGGGACTAGCGGCCGAGAATGAGCAGTTCTTC	CASSLGLAAENEQFF
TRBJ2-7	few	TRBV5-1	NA	TGCGCCAGCAGCTTGAGTACCAGTTCCTACGAGCAGTACTTC	CASSLSTSSYEQYF
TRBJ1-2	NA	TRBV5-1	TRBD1	TGCGCCAGCAGCAGGGGACAGACGGCGGAATATGGCTACACCTTC	CASSRGQTAEYGYTF
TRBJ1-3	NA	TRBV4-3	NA	TGCGCCAGCAGCCAAGACAGGGGCGGCGGAAACACCATATATTTT	CASSQDRGGGNTIYF
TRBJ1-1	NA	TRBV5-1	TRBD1	TGCGCCAGCAGCTTCGGCACAGGGGGCGCGAAGAGCACTGAAGCTTTCTTT	CASSFGTGGAKSTEAFF
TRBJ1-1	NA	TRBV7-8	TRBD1	TGTGCCAGCAGCTTACGAGACAGGGGGCGGGGCACTGAAGCTTTCTTT	CASSLRDRGRGTEAFF
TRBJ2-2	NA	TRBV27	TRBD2	TGTGCCAGCAGTTTACTAGCGGGGCCCAGGGAGCTGTTTTTT	CASSLLAGPRELFF
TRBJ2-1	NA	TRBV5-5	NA	TGTGCCAGCAGCTTGCAGGCTTTAACGAATGAGCAGTTCTTC	CASSLQALTNEQFF
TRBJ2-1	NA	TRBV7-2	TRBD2	TGTGCCAGCAGATTAGCCCCGGGGGGATCCTACAATGAGCAGTTCTTC	CASRLAPGGSYNEQFF
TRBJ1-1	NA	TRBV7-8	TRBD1	TGTGCCAGCAGCTCCCAGGGGGTGAACACTGAAGCTTTCTTT	CASSSQGVNTEAFF
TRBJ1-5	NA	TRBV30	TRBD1	TGTGCCTGGAGTGGCGGACAGGGGCAACAGCCCCAGCATTTT	CAWSGGQGQQPQHF
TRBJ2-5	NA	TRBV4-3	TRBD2	TGCGCCAGCAGCCAAGGACTGGGGAGACTAGCGGAAGAGACCCAGTACTTC	CASSQGLGRLAEETQYF
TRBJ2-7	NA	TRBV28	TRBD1	TGTGCCAGCGGACCTGGGACAGTCTACGAGCAGTACTTC	CASGPGTVYEQYF
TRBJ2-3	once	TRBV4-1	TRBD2	TGCGCCAGCAGCCAAGATAAGGGGGGGGGACTAGGCGACACAGATACGCAGTATTTT	CASSQDKGGGLGDTDTQYF
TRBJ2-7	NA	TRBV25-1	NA	TGTGCCAGCAGTACCCCGGGAGAGACCTACGAGCAGTACTTC	CASSTPGETYEQYF
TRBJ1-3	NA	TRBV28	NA	TGTGCCAGCAGTACCCCTCCCCTAGGAAACACCATATATTTT	CASSTPPLGNTIYF
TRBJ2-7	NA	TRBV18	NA	TGTGCCAGCTCACCCGATAGCCATGGCTACGAGCAGTACTTC	CASSPDSHGYEQYF
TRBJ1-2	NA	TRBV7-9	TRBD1	TGTGCCAGCAGCTTTTGGGACAGTCTACGGTATGGCTACACCTTC	CASSFWDSLRYGYTF
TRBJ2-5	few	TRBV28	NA	TGTGCCAGCAGTTCAATAGCGGCCGTCCGGGCCTTTAAAGAGACCCAGTACTTC	CASSSIAAVRAFKETQYF
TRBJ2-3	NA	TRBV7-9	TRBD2	TGTTCCAGCAGCCCCGGCGGGAGTGCAGATACGCAGTATTTT	CSSSPGGSADTQYF
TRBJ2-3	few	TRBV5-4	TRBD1	TGTGCCAGCAGGAAGGTCAGGGGACAGGGCACAGATACGCAGTATTTT	CASRKVRGQGTDTQYF